This T cell receptor beta chain appears in the sequencing data of a study of cytomegalovirus exposure and HLA in healthy donors. Regarding the study as a whole: A later analysis showed TCR association rates differing by HLA locus, peaking at DRB1 and lowest at HLA-C. Earlier results showed most TCR beta V segments being productive about 87% or about 30% of the time. Many donors carried some public TCRs, although rarity characterized most TCR sequences.

The germline gives CDR1 LGHNA, CDR2 YNFKEQ. V lost 0 bases, J lost 0 bases, and 19 bases lay in between. The CDR3 has 19 amino acids. On this clone: Antigen: not known.

The study ran its PCR with 60 Vbeta and 13 Jbeta primers. Produced via immunoSEQ multiplex PCR; TCRdb's table is partial and in-frame only. In the table there are about 88,000 clones, about 90% of which are singletons. The sample comprised PBMCs. The origin of this receptor is a man younger than 35 in good health and CMV-seronegative. The V and J genes are TRBV4-2 and TRBJ2-3; a possible D gene is TRBD2 (5 bases). The DNA of the CDR3 is TGTGCCAGCAGCCAAGATAGGTGGAATAGCGCATCTAGCACAGATACGCAGTATTTT. It codes for CASSQDRWNSASSTDTQYF.